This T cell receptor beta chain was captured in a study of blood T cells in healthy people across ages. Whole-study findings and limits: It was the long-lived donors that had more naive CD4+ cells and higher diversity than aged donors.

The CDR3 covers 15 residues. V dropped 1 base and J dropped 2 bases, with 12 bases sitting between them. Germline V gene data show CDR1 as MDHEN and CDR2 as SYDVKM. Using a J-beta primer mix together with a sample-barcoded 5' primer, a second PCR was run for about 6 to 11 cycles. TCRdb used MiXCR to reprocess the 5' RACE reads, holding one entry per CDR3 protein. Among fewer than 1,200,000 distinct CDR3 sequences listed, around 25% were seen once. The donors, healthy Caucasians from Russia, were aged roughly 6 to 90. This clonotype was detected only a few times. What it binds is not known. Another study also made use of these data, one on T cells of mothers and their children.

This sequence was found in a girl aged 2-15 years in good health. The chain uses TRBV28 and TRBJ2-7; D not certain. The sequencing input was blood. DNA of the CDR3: TGTGCCAGCAGTTTATCTATTAGCAGACCCTACGAGCAGTACTTC. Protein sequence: CASSLSISRPYEQYF.